The clone carrying this T cell receptor (beta chain) came up a few times. Its antigen is not identified. Isolated RNA was reverse transcribed in full, so expressed TCRB transcripts were sequenced. Data came from immunoSEQ multiplex PCR; TCRdb stores just in-frame clones and leaves some out. The top ten clones hold approximately 0.053% of a sample with 200,000 to 300,000 clones, about 63% of them seen once. This sample is drawn from a study of beta chain features in type 1 diabetes. Whole-study findings and limits: Significant though moderate, a shortening of TCRB CDR3s appeared in all four CD4+ subsets of Type 1 diabetes patients. A possible short-template PCR bias applies equally to patients and controls. Here, the possible influence of HLA type (on TCRB rearrangement) remained unresolved.

The specimen sequenced was naive CD4+ T cells from blood. The TCR comes from a man aged 30 to 45 in good health.

CDR3 in amino acids: CASSQWLAGGEQFF. Here the CDR3 DNA reads TGTGCCAGCAGCCAATGGCTAGCGGGGGGTGAGCAGTTCTTC. This chain uses TRBV14 with TRBJ2-1, with 11 bases lining up with TRBD2. Per germline, CDR1 SGHDN and CDR2 FVKESK. This CDR3 contains 14 residues. With 2 bases clipped from V and 9 bases from J, the junction kept 3 bases outside the gene matches.